This T cell receptor beta chain appears in the sequencing data of a study of T-cell reconstitution after alpha-beta-depleted transplantation in children. There are many counts of this clonotype. Germline CDR1 MNHNS, CDR2 SASEGT. Trimming took 6 bases from V and 0 from J, leaving 5 bases between them. This CDR3 is 12 amino acids long. TCRbeta library construction was performed incorporating unique molecular identifiers. TCRdb used MiXCR to reprocess the PCR reads, holding one entry per CDR3 protein. The sample gives 200,000 to 250,000 distinct CDR3 sequences, around 8% of which show up once; about 6.4% is in the top ten.

The source was PBMCs, mostly from graft donor cells, collected 180 days after TCRalphabeta/CD19-depleted stem cell transplant. This sequence was found in a male patient younger than 18 who had a stem cell transplant for acute lymphoblastic leukemia, so the T cells may come from the graft donor. The chain is built from TRBV6-1 and TRBJ1-1; no clear D gene. As DNA, the CDR3 is TGTGCCAGCAGGGCGCTGAACACTGAAGCTTTCTTT. As protein: CASRALNTEAFF.